This T cell receptor beta chain stems from a study of blood T cells in healthy people across ages. The use of a sample-barcoded 5' primer and a J-beta primer mix characterized a second PCR of roughly 6 to 11 cycles. Each cDNA molecule received a tag from a template-switch adaptor that had 12 random nucleotides. TCRdb used MiXCR to reprocess the 5' RACE reads, holding one entry per CDR3 protein. The top ten hold just over 15% of the sample, which has about 650,000 distinct CDR3 sequences, approximately 31% seen once. The CDR3 runs to 16 residues. The V gene's germline CDR1 is SQVTM and CDR2 ANQGSEA. This clonotype came up a few times.

The clonotype was recovered from an elderly woman in good health. The sample comprised blood. The rearrangement joins TRBV29-1 to TRBJ1-5, with 10 bases aligning to TRBD1. CDR3 amino acids: CSEKLPGQGCNQPQHF. CDR3 DNA sequence: TGCAGTGAAAAGCTCCCGGGACAGGGGTGCAATCAGCCCCAGCATTTT.